The 19 T cell receptor beta chains presented below share a single source sample, sequenced in a study of T-cell reconstitution after alpha-beta-depleted transplantation in children. For TCRbeta, the library was prepared with unique molecular identifiers. TCRdb used MiXCR to reprocess the PCR reads, holding one entry per CDR3 protein. This sample yields approximately 230,000 distinct CDR3 sequences, of which 20% to 30% are seen a single time; around 4.8% belongs to the top ten. The sequences come from PBMCs, mostly from graft donor cells, collected 360 days after TCRalphabeta/CD19-depleted stem cell transplant. These receptors were taken from a female patient aged 2-9 years who had a stem cell transplant for congenital amegakaryocytic thrombocytopenia, so the T cells may come from the graft donor.

The chain joins TRBV20-1 to TRBJ2-2, with D perhaps TRBD1 (6 bases). The CDR3 loop spans 15 amino acids. CDR1 and CDR2 from the germline V gene are DFQATT and SNEGSKA (reference sequence). V lost 6 bases and J lost 0, with 14 bases in between. The CDR3 loop is CSATARTANTGELFF. CDR3 nucleotides: TGCAGTGCCACTGCCCGGACAGCGAACACCGGGGAGCTGTTTTTT.

A few counts support this clonotype. V and J are TRBV5-1 and TRBJ1-2; D ambiguous. CDR1 and CDR2 from the germline V gene are SGHRS and YFSETQ. The CDR3 has 14 amino acids. Trimming stripped 2 bases from V and 3 bases from J, with 11 bases between. The CDR3 sequence is CASSLGPVDYGYTF. The CDR3 coding sequence is TGCGCCAGCAGCTTAGGCCCTGTCGACTATGGCTACACCTTC.

The chain couples TRBV11-2 to TRBJ2-3; 8 nucleotides match TRBD1. Trimming cost V 1 base and J 8 bases; bases outside gene matches: 8. Per germline, CDR1 SGHAT and CDR2 FQNNGV. The CDR3 runs 15 residues. CDR3 nucleotide sequence: TGTGCCAGCAGCTTAGGGGACAGGTCTGTGGGTACGCAGTATTTT. Protein sequence: CASSLGDRSVGTQYF.

This clonotype occurred a few times. V gene TRBV12-3 or TRBV12-4 combines with J gene TRBJ2-7, with D unclear. V was clipped by 3 bases and J by 6 bases, with 9 bases between them. The CDR3 consists of 12 residues. CDR3: CASSFDGREQYF. CDR3 nucleotide sequence: TGTGCCAGCAGTTTTGACGGGCGCGAGCAGTACTTC.

The sample holds a few counts of this clonotype. V is TRBV28 and J is TRBJ2-1; TRBD2 aligns across 10 bases. V was pared by 7 bases and J by 10 bases, with 19 bases of the junction left unmatched. The CDR3 length is 17 residues. From germline, CDR1 is MDHEN and CDR2 SYDVKM. The CDR3 loop reads CASNALRTSGGGAEQFF. CDR3 DNA: TGTGCCAGCAACGCCCTAAGGACTAGCGGAGGGGGGGCGGAGCAGTTCTTC.

The J gene is TRBJ1-5, the V gene TRBV27; 9 positions match TRBD1. The V gene's germline CDR1 is MNHEY and CDR2 SMNVEV (reference sequence). The length of the CDR3 is 15 residues. V shed 6 bases, J shed 5 bases, and the junction held 8 bases outside the gene matches. The chain's CDR3 is CASRNSWTGDQPQHF. As DNA, the CDR3 is TGTGCCAGCAGGAACTCATGGACAGGGGATCAGCCCCAGCATTTT.

This clonotype was seen at least ten times. This chain connects TRBV6-2 or TRBV6-3 to TRBJ1-1; D is perhaps TRBD1 (5 bases). CDR1 is MNHEY and CDR2 is SVGEGT in the germline V gene. The CDR3 runs to 14 residues. The V gene lost 2 bases and the J gene lost 0 bases, with 7 bases spanning the gap. The CDR3 DNA is TGTGCCAGCAGTTACGGACAAGTGAACACTGAAGCTTTCTTT. Its protein is CASSYGQVNTEAFF.

This clonotype was observed many times. V and J are TRBV10-3 and TRBJ2-1; no definite D call. V dropped 9 bases and J dropped 0 bases, with 12 bases sitting between them. Germline lookup yields CDR1 ENHRY and CDR2 SYGVKD. CDR3 size: 14 residues. Here the CDR3 DNA reads TGTGCCATTGCTCATGAAAGCTCCTACAATGAGCAGTTCTTC. Its translation: CAIAHESSYNEQFF.

The chain recombines TRBV4-2 with TRBJ2-6, with no clear D. Germline V gene sequence: CDR1 LGHNA, CDR2 YNFKEQ. The length of the CDR3 is 16 residues. V lost 4 bases and J 1 base, leaving 11 bases between the germline ends. Written as DNA, the CDR3 is TGTGCCAGCAGCCCCGACCGTTTGTCTGGGGCCAACGTCCTGACTTTC. Protein: CASSPDRLSGANVLTF.

The sample holds many counts of this clonotype. This chain uses TRBV5-1 with TRBJ2-3, with TRBD2 matching 7 bases. Germline V gives CDR1 SGHRS, CDR2 YFSETQ. The CDR3 sequence is 14 residues long. V shed 2 bases, J shed 2 bases, and the junction held 2 bases outside the gene matches. The CDR3 spells CASSFAGATDTQYF. The CDR3 bases are TGCGCCAGCAGCTTCGCGGGAGCCACAGATACGCAGTATTTT.

V usage is TRBV29-1 and J usage is TRBJ2-3; 9 bases fit TRBD2. This CDR3 is built from 16 residues. J gave up 4 bases and V 5 bases, and 13 bases lay outside the gene matches. In germline, CDR1 is SQVTM, CDR2 ANQGSEA. CDR3 protein: CSVTSGLATWSDTQYF. The CDR3 DNA sequence: TGCAGCGTTACTTCGGGACTAGCTACGTGGTCAGATACGCAGTATTTT.

V is TRBV4-1 and J is TRBJ2-3; 9 bases are a match to TRBD1. Unmatched junction bases numbered 7, after V lost 4 bases and J lost 2 bases. The CDR3 spans 16 residues. CDR1 is MGHRA, CDR2 YSYEKL, per germline. The CDR3, as DNA: TGCGCCAGCAGCCGTTTGGACAGGGGCCTCACAGATACGCAGTATTTT. It encodes CASSRLDRGLTDTQYF.

The V and J genes are TRBV28 and TRBJ2-5; 7 bases match TRBD1. Germline values: CDR1 MDHEN, CDR2 SYDVKM. The CDR3 covers 14 residues. Unmatched junction bases numbered 4, after V lost 5 bases and J lost 1 base. The CDR3 bases are TGTGCCAGCAGTGTACAGGGGACCCAAGAGACCCAGTACTTC. It yields the protein CASSVQGTQETQYF.

This sequence joins TRBV5-3 and TRBJ2-3, with 10 bases matching TRBD2. TRBV5-3 is assigned to the ORF class and has an uncertain function. The CDR3 totals 16 residues. The ends lost 8 bases at V and 1 base at J; junction bases unmatched: 10. CDR3 region: CARSKLLAGGTDTQYF. The CDR3 DNA sequence: TGTGCCAGGAGTAAACTGCTAGCGGGAGGCACAGATACGCAGTATTTT.

A remark on this clonotype: Given the absence of the conserved phenylalanine or tryptophan at the CDR3 end, a read error is likely. The rearrangement uses TRBV7-9 and TRBJ1-6; TRBD1 matches at 9 bases. Trimming removed 0 bases from V and 8 bases from J; junction bases left unmatched: 5. Germline V gene lookup returns CDR1 SEHNR and CDR2 FQNEAQ (reference sequence). There are 16 residues in the CDR3. CDR3: CASSLALGTGHSPLHL. The CDR3 DNA reads as TGTGCCAGCAGCTTAGCGCTTGGGACAGGGCATTCACCCCTCCACCTT.

This clonotype was counted only a few times. J is TRBJ2-2 and V is TRBV12-3 or TRBV12-4, with 11 positions matching TRBD2. This CDR3 spans 20 amino acids. The V and J ends lost 7 bases and 5 bases, in that order; junction bases with no gene match: 21. DNA of the CDR3: TGTGCCAGCACGCCCGGGACAGGAAGCTTAGCGGGAGGGTCGACCGGGGAGCTGTTTTTT. Translating gives CASTPGTGSLAGGSTGELFF.

This chain joins TRBV12-3 or TRBV12-4 and TRBJ1-5; no definite D call. Trimming removed 6 bases at V and 5 bases at J, with 8 bases between. The CDR3 consists of 12 residues. The CDR3, as DNA: TGTGCCAGCAGATACGGAGATCAGCCCCAGCATTTT. This gives the protein CASRYGDQPQHF.

This clonotype has only a few counts. The chain links TRBV12-3 or TRBV12-4 to TRBJ1-4; TRBD1 aligns across 7 bases. This CDR3 is 14 amino acids long. V trimming: 4 bases; J trimming: 2 bases; junction bases outside the gene matches: 1. The CDR3 DNA follows: TGTGCCAGCAGTTCGGACAGGACTAATGAAAAACTGTTTTTT. Translated, it gives CASSSDRTNEKLFF.

This clonotype was detected only a few times. In DNA form, the CDR3 reads TGTGCCAGCAGTGAGAGGGGGATCTACAATGAGCAGTTCTTC. Protein sequence: CASSERGIYNEQFF. The V gene is TRBV2, the J gene TRBJ2-1, with D possibly being TRBD1 (6 bases). Germline V gene lookup returns CDR1 SNHLY and CDR2 FYNNEI. Trimming pared 3 bases from V and 3 bases from J, leaving 9 bases between. The CDR3 extends over 14 amino acids.